These 24 T cell receptor beta chains share one sample of origin, sequenced in a study of blood T cell repertoires in COVID-19. Sequencing was performed with immunoSEQ multiplex PCR; in TCRdb, only in-frame clones are kept and a portion is missing. The table has a few hundred thousand clones, around 90% seen once. Material: peripheral blood. These receptors all stem from a man aged 18 to 29 with active or convalescent COVID-19.

The chain recombines TRBV19 with TRBJ1-5; 7 nucleotides match TRBD1. Unmatched junction bases numbered 7, after V lost 3 bases and J lost 5 bases. The CDR3 is made up of 15 amino acids. Germline V gene sequence: CDR1 LNHDA, CDR2 SQIVND (reference sequence). CDR3 residues: CASSIAAGGYQPQHF. CDR3 nucleotides: TGTGCCAGTAGTATTGCCGCAGGGGGATATCAGCCCCAGCATTTT.

The J gene is TRBJ2-2, the V gene TRBV27; 9 bases agree with TRBD1. This CDR3 is 16 amino acids long. Germline V gene data show CDR1 as MNHEY and CDR2 as SMNVEV (reference sequence). The V segment lost 6 bases and the J segment 2 bases; nucleotides outside the gene matches: 7. CDR3 protein: CASRPPGQGNTGELFF. In DNA form, the CDR3 reads TGTGCCAGCAGGCCCCCGGGACAGGGCAACACCGGGGAGCTGTTTTTT.

The gene calls are TRBV7-9 and TRBJ1-2; possible D gene TRBD1, 6 bases. V lost 5 bases and J 4 bases, leaving 8 bases between the germline ends. Germline values: CDR1 SEHNR, CDR2 FQNEAQ (reference sequence). The CDR3 is made up of 12 amino acids. The CDR3 DNA reads TGTGCCAGCAGCCCGACAGGCTATGGCTACACCTTC. Protein: CASSPTGYGYTF.

This chain links TRBV15 with TRBJ2-2; 12 nucleotides match TRBD2. Germline CDR1 LNHNV, CDR2 YYDKDF (reference sequence). The length of the CDR3 is 18 residues. Unmatched junction bases numbered 10, after V lost 7 bases and J lost 1 base. This CDR3 is CATNGLAGGHGNTGELFF. Written as DNA, the CDR3 is TGTGCCACCAACGGGCTAGCGGGGGGGCATGGGAACACCGGGGAGCTGTTTTTT.

V is TRBV19 and J is TRBJ1-1; no firm D call. This CDR3 contains 13 residues. The germline V gene encodes CDR1 LNHDA and CDR2 SQIVND (reference sequence). The V and J ends lost 3 bases and 0 bases respectively, with 5 bases between them. CDR3 residues: CASSMSMNTEAFF. The CDR3 region has the DNA TGTGCCAGTAGTATGTCCATGAACACTGAAGCTTTCTTT.

This clone was observed a single time. The chain carries TRBV5-3 and TRBJ2-3, with 14 nucleotides matching TRBD2. TRBV5-3 is an ORF; its function is uncertain. CDR3 length: 17 amino acids. The ends lost 3 bases at V and 4 bases at J; junction bases unmatched: 7. Here the CDR3 DNA reads TGTGCCAGAAGCTCCCCCGGGACTAGCGGGGGTGCAGATACGCAGTATTTT. Translating it yields CARSSPGTSGGADTQYF.

This clone was seen a handful of times. The chain couples TRBV15 to TRBJ1-1, with 10 bases fitting TRBD1. The V gene end was trimmed by 1 base and the J gene end by 6 bases; junction bases not matched to a gene: 2. The CDR3 is 14 amino acids. The germline V gene has CDR1 LNHNV and CDR2 YYDKDF (reference sequence). The CDR3 sequence: CATSRGQGASEAFF. The CDR3 bases are TGTGCCACCAGCAGAGGACAGGGGGCTTCTGAAGCTTTCTTT.

This clone was seen more than once but under ten times. The V gene is TRBV19, the J gene TRBJ1-1, with TRBD1 matching over 10 bases. V gave up 5 bases and J gave up 7 bases; unmatched junction bases: 7. The germline V gene has CDR1 LNHDA and CDR2 SQIVND (reference sequence). There are 14 residues in the CDR3. DNA of the CDR3: TGTGCCAGTAGTGACAGGGGGCTTCCGAATGAAGCTTTCTTT. Translated, it gives CASSDRGLPNEAFF.

The chain has TRBV5-1 and TRBJ2-1; TRBD2 aligns across 10 bases. Per germline, CDR1 SGHRS and CDR2 YFSETQ. The CDR3 sequence is 15 residues long. V was clipped by 4 bases and J by 4 bases; unmatched bases: 5. This CDR3 is CASSTSGGVYNEQFF. The CDR3, as DNA: TGCGCCAGCAGCACAAGCGGGGGGGTGTACAATGAGCAGTTCTTC.

The CDR3: CASSPRTGTDGYTF. The CDR3, as DNA: TGTGCCAGCAGTCCCCGGACAGGGACTGATGGCTACACCTTC. The chain carries TRBV25-1 and TRBJ1-2; 8 nucleotides align to TRBD1. This CDR3 has 14 amino acids. Per the germline V gene, CDR1 is MGHDK and CDR2 is SYGVNS. J gave up 6 bases and V 5 bases, and 8 bases lay outside the gene matches.

V gene TRBV10-3 combines with J gene TRBJ1-1, with D hard to call. This CDR3 is built from 13 residues. The germline V gene has CDR1 ENHRY and CDR2 SYGVKD. V lost 7 bases and J 4 bases, leaving 13 bases between the germline ends. In DNA form, the CDR3 reads TGTGCCATCAAGCGGCAGGTCGGCACTGAAGCTTTCTTT. It translates to CAIKRQVGTEAFF.

The chain uses TRBV5-1 and TRBJ1-1; D may be TRBD1 (5 bases). CDR3 length: 15 amino acids. Trimming stripped 7 bases from V and 2 bases from J, with 18 bases between. Germline CDR1 SGHRS, CDR2 YFSETQ. This CDR3 is CASSKERQTNTEAFF. The CDR3 bases are TGCGCCAGCTCTAAGGAGAGACAGACAAACACTGAAGCTTTCTTT. The whole variable domain, remainder taken from reference TRBV5-1 and TRBJ1-1, is KAGVTQTPRYLIKTRGQQVTLSCSPISGHRSVSWYQQTPGQGLQFLFEYFSETQRNKGNFPGRFSGRQFSNSRSEMNVSTLELGDSALYLCASSKERQTNTEAFFGQGTRLTVV.

The V gene is TRBV2, the J gene TRBJ2-5; D not resolved. The CDR3 is made up of 12 amino acids. V was trimmed by 9 bases and J by 5 bases, leaving 13 bases between them. The V gene's germline CDR1 is SNHLY and CDR2 FYNNEI. This chain's CDR3 is CASTAAGETQYF. The CDR3 DNA reads TGTGCCAGTACGGCTGCCGGGGAGACCCAGTACTTC.

V and J are TRBV7-2 and TRBJ2-1; TRBD2 matches 12 bases. The V and J ends lost 5 bases and 7 bases, in that order; junction bases with no gene match: 12. There are 17 residues in the CDR3. Germline CDR1 and CDR2: SGHTA and FQGNSA. CDR3 in DNA: TGTGCCAGCAGCAATACCCTAGCGGGGGGGCGTCAGAATGAGCAGTTCTTC. It specifies CASSNTLAGGRQNEQFF.

The rearrangement joins TRBV7-9 to TRBJ1-1; D gene unclear. Trimming took 4 bases from V and 0 from J, leaving 18 bases between them. This CDR3 comprises 17 residues. CDR1 and CDR2 from the germline V gene are SEHNR and FQNEAQ (reference sequence). CDR3 protein: CASSSTEGYLLNTEAFF. The CDR3 DNA follows: TGTGCCAGCAGCTCGACTGAGGGATACCTACTGAACACTGAAGCTTTCTTT. The variable domain in full, completed from reference TRBV7-9 and TRBJ1-1, reads DTGVSQNPRHKITKRGQNVTFRCDPISEHNRLYWYRQTLGQGPEFLTYFQNEAQLEKSRLLSDRFSAERPKGSFSTLEIQRTEQGDSAMYLCASSSTEGYLLNTEAFFGQGTRLTVV.

Regarding this clone: A junction end diverges from the germline sequence, so it may reflect a read error. V usage is TRBV29-1 and J usage is TRBJ2-7; D remains ambiguous. CDR1 is SQVTM, CDR2 ANQGSEA, per germline. CDR3 length: 11 amino acids. The DNA for the CDR3 is TGCAGCGTCGAAGGAGAGTTCGAGCAGTACTTC. Translated, it gives CSVEGEFEQYF.

The chain is built from TRBV12-3 or TRBV12-4 and TRBJ2-7, with a tentative D call TRBD2 (5 bases). The CDR3 contains 12 residues. Trimming cost V 6 bases and J 2 bases, with 8 bases left between them. CDR3 DNA sequence: TGTGCCAGCAGCCCCGGGGCCTACGAGCAGTACTTC. It codes for CASSPGAYEQYF.

The chain has TRBV7-8 and TRBJ2-7; 10 nucleotides agree with TRBD1. The CDR3 covers 15 residues. Per germline, CDR1 SGHVS and CDR2 FQNEAQ. V shed 4 bases, J shed 4 bases, and the junction held 7 bases outside the gene matches. CDR3 in amino acids: CASSSRDRGPYEQYF. The CDR3 DNA follows: TGTGCCAGCAGCTCCCGGGACAGGGGCCCTTACGAGCAGTACTTC.

V and J are TRBV5-4 and TRBJ2-7, with TRBD2 identical over 8 bases. V shed 4 bases, J shed 4 bases, and the junction held 10 bases outside the gene matches. This CDR3 has 15 residues. Germline assignment: CDR1 SGHNT and CDR2 YYREEE (reference sequence). CDR3 DNA: TGTGCCAGCAGCCCAGCGGCTAGCGGGTCGTACGAGCAGTACTTC. Amino acids: CASSPAASGSYEQYF.

This chain links TRBV12-3 or TRBV12-4 with TRBJ2-1; D unclear. This CDR3 has 12 amino acids. Trimming shortened V by 3 bases and J by 6 bases, and 6 bases separated the two germline ends. The CDR3 loop reads CASSLYGNEQFF. CDR3 coding DNA: TGTGCCAGCAGTTTGTACGGCAATGAGCAGTTCTTC.

The chain is built from TRBV6-5 and TRBJ2-3; 11 bases align to TRBD2. This CDR3 has 15 residues. CDR1 and CDR2 from the germline V gene are MNHEY and SVGAGI. Trimming at V came to 7 bases and at J to 2 bases, leaving 5 bases not matched to a gene. The CDR3 DNA is TGTGCCAGCAAACAGACTAGCGGGGTCACAGATACGCAGTATTTT. Encoded protein: CASKQTSGVTDTQYF.

This rearrangement joins TRBV10-3 to TRBJ1-2; D gene unclear. The CDR3 is 11 amino acids. CDR1 ENHRY and CDR2 SYGVKD come from the germline V gene. The V end was cut by 7 bases, the J end by 3 bases, with 6 bases between. CDR3 coding DNA: TGTGCCATCAACAGCTACTATGGCTACACCTTC. It codes for CAINSYYGYTF.

V usage is TRBV3-1 (or the pseudogene TRBV3-2) and J usage is TRBJ2-6; D not resolved. Germline V gene lookup returns CDR1 LGHDT and CDR2 YNNKEL (reference sequence). V was clipped by 1 base and J by 0 bases, with 10 bases between them. This CDR3 contains 17 residues. Here the CDR3 DNA reads TGTGCCAGCAGCCAAGGCGTGGGCCTCTCTGGGGCCAACGTCCTGACTTTC. Translating gives CASSQGVGLSGANVLTF.

The V gene is TRBV15, the J gene TRBJ1-5; 9 bases map to TRBD1. The germline CDR1 and CDR2 sequences are LNHNV and YYDKDF (reference sequence). There are 20 residues in the CDR3. The V segment lost 4 bases and the J segment 0 bases; nucleotides outside the gene matches: 16. The CDR3 sequence: CATSTLIDRGSGNSNQPQHF. The CDR3 region has the DNA TGTGCCACCAGCACCTTGATCGACAGGGGGAGTGGAAATAGCAATCAGCCCCAGCATTTT.